One sample yielded the 7 T cell receptor beta chains listed below, sequenced in a study of T cell repertoires in cytomegalovirus infection. Their antigens remain unidentified. TCRdb ran MiXCR on the reads and lists one entry per CDR3 protein. This sample has 680,000 or so distinct CDR3 sequences, with 33% found just once. Sample: cultured PBMCs, taken from culture after CMV antigen stimulation. All receptors derive from a human donor in good health (CMV status not recorded). Some clones in this sample may be carry-over from other donors' samples.

V usage is TRBV6-1 and J usage is TRBJ2-3, with a possible D match to TRBD2 (6 bases). Germline values: CDR1 MNHNS, CDR2 SASEGT. Deletions cut 5 bases from V and 1 base from J, with 19 bases between. The CDR3 spans 17 residues. Here the CDR3 reads CASSRRLGTPGTDTQYF. In DNA, the CDR3 is TGTGCCAGCAGTAGAAGACTAGGGACCCCCGGCACAGATACGCAGTATTTT.

This clonotype was found a few times. The chain links TRBV19 to TRBJ2-7, with 7 bases fitting TRBD1. J was trimmed by 0 bases and V by 7 bases; bases with no gene match: 3. This CDR3 contains 13 residues. Germline loops: CDR1 LNHDA, CDR2 SQIVND (reference sequence). The CDR3 coding sequence is TGTGCCAGTAACGACAGGGACTCCTACGAGCAGTACTTC. Protein: CASNDRDSYEQYF. Complete variable domain (other parts from reference TRBV19 and TRBJ2-7): DGGITQSPKYLFRKEGQNVTLSCEQNLNHDAMYWYRQDPGQGLRLIYYSQIVNDFQKGDIAEGYSVSREKKESFPLTVTSAQKNPTAFYLCASNDRDSYEQYFGPGTRLTVT.

The V gene is TRBV11-2, the J gene TRBJ2-7; no clear D. The V end was cut by 0 bases, the J end by 1 base, with 10 bases between. In germline, CDR1 is SGHAT, CDR2 FQNNGV. The CDR3 is made up of 15 amino acids. CDR3 DNA: TGTGCCAGCAGCTTAGAAGTGGGCGGTTCCTACGAGCAGTACTTC. It translates to CASSLEVGGSYEQYF.

This clonotype was seen ten or more times. V is TRBV7-9 and J is TRBJ2-1, with D uncertain. This CDR3 is built from 13 residues. V gave up 1 base and J gave up 4 bases, with 5 bases separating them. The germline CDR1 and CDR2 sequences are SEHNR and FQNEAQ (reference sequence). The CDR3 protein is CASSLVGYNEQFF. The CDR3 DNA reads as TGTGCCAGCAGCTTAGTAGGGTACAATGAGCAGTTCTTC.

This clonotype was seen at least ten times. The gene calls are TRBV7-8 and TRBJ2-1; 10 bases agree with TRBD2. The CDR3 covers 16 residues. Germline V gives CDR1 SGHVS, CDR2 FQNEAQ. J was trimmed by 8 bases and V by 5 bases; bases with no gene match: 12. The CDR3 DNA is TGTGCCAGCAGCCCAAGGACTAGCGGAAGGGCGGATGAGCAGTTCTTC. This encodes CASSPRTSGRADEQFF. Complete variable domain (other parts from reference TRBV7-8 and TRBJ2-1): GAGVSQSPRYKVAKRGQDVALRCDPISGHVSLFWYQQALGQGPEFLTYFQNEAQLDKSGLPSDRFFAERPEGSVSTLKIQRTQQEDSAVYLCASSPRTSGRADEQFFGPGTRLTVL.

The V call is TRBV3-1, the J call TRBJ2-7, with 8 nucleotides matching TRBD2. The CDR3 spans 16 residues. Germline V gene data show CDR1 as LGHDT and CDR2 as YNNKEL (reference sequence). V was clipped by 4 bases and J by 2 bases; unmatched bases: 10. CDR3 bases: TGTGCCAGCAGCCTAGCGGGGAGAGCCCAAGCCTACGAGCAGTACTTC. Its translation is CASSLAGRAQAYEQYF.

This clonotype was picked up a small number of times. This chain uses TRBV2 with TRBJ2-5; 7 bases are a match to TRBD2. This CDR3 has 15 residues. The J segment lost 4 bases and the V segment lost 5 bases, leaving 10 bases of the junction unmatched. Germline V lookup: CDR1 SNHLY, CDR2 FYNNEI. CDR3 coding DNA: TGTGCCAGCAGTCGGGAGAGCGGGGCCAGAGAGACCCAGTACTTC. This codes for CASSRESGARETQYF.